The T cell receptor (beta chain) under discussion was sequenced for a study of shared clonotypes between healthy human individuals. Whole-study findings and limits: Donor scarcity curtailed the genetic and exposure-history diversity represented herein.

Donors, without exception, were Caucasian adults residing in Nashville, Tennessee. Genomic DNA of unsorted samples came from roughly 90 million PBMCs. Remarks on this clone: The antigen remains undetermined. An end of the junction differs from the germline gene, which may be a read error.

Here immunoSEQ multiplex PCR was the method, and the copy in TCRdb shows in-frame clones only, minus some. The data hold about 490,000 clones, with approximately 79% observed a single time. In germline, CDR1 is MDHEN, CDR2 SYDVKM. There are 15 residues in the CDR3. This receptor was identified in a woman in her thirties or forties in good health. Some clones in this sample may be carry-over from other donors' samples. The sample taken for sequencing was PBMCs. The V and J genes are TRBV28 and TRBJ2-5, with D perhaps TRBD2 (6 bases). The CDR3 protein is CASSFAGGGEEIQYF. CDR3 in DNA: TGTGCCAGCAGTTTCGCCGGTGGAGGGGAAGAGATCCAGTACTTC.